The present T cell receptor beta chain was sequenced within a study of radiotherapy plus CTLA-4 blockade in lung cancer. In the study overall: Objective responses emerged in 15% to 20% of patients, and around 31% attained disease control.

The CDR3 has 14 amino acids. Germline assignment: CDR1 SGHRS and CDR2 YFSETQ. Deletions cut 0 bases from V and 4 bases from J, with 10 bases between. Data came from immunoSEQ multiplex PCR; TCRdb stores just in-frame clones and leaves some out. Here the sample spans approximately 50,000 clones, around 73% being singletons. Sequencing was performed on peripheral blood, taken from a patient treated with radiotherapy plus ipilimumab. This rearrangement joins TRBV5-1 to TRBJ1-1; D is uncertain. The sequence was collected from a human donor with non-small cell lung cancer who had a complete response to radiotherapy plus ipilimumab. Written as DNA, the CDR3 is TGCGCCAGCAGCTTGGCCGAGGGAGGCACTGAAGCTTTCTTT. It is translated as CASSLAEGGTEAFF.